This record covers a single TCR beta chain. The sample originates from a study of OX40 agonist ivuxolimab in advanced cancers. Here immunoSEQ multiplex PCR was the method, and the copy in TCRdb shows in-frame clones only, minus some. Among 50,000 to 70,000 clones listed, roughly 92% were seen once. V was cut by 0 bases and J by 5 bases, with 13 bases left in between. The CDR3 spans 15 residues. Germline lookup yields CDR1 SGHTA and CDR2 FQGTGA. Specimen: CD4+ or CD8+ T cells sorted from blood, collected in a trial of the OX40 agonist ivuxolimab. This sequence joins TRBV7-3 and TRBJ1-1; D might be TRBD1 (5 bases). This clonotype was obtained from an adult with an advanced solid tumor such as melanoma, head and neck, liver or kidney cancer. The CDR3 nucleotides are TGTGCCAGCAGCTTAACGGTGGGACCGGGAACTGAAGCTTTCTTT. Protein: CASSLTVGPGTEAFF.